This T cell receptor (beta chain) was sequenced for a study of blood T cell repertoires in COVID-19. Study summary: Collection of acute and convalescent COVID-19 samples took place in the United States, Italy and Spain. PBMCs, B-cell-depleted T cells, or T cells were the source of the cDNA or gDNA that made up the material.

In the original workflow: Reference gene primer amplification gave estimated nucleated cell counts. Libraries were prepared by immunoSEQ multiplex PCR; TCRdb keeps only in-frame clonotypes and omits some of them. The V and J calls and clone size are taken from that table; D and trimming were inferred from the DNA. This sample has approximately 300,000 clones, with around 89% found just once. Germline V gene sequence: CDR1 MNHEY, CDR2 SVGAGI. V lost 7 bases to trimming and J lost 5 bases; unmatched junction nucleotides: 8. The CDR3 is 14 amino acids. The genes are TRBV6-5 and TRBJ2-7; 10 nucleotides agree with TRBD1. The sequence derives from a man aged 35 to 55 with acute or convalescent COVID-19. The sequenced sample consisted of peripheral blood. CDR3 amino acids: CASIRDRGLHEQYF. DNA of the CDR3: TGTGCCAGCATTCGGGACAGGGGTCTACACGAGCAGTACTTC.